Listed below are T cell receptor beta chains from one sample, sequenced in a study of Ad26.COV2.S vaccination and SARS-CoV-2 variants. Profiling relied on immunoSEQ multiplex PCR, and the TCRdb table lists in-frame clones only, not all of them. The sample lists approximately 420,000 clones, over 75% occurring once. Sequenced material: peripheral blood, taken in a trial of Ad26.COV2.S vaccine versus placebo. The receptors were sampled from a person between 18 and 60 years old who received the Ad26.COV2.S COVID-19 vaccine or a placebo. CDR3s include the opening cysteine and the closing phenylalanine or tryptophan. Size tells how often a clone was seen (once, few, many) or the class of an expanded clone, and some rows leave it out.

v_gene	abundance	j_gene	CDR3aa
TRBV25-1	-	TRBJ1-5	CASSESGGGNQPQHF
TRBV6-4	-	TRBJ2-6	CASTAVAFGSGANVLTF
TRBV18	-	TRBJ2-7	CASSPLEPSYEQYF
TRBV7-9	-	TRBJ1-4	CASSSGSNEKLFF
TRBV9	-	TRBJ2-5	CASSGGAQETQYF
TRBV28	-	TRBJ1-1	CASSFPVENTEAFF
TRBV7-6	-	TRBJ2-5	CASSLAPTWRGGQETQYF
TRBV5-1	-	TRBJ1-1	CASSSGQGPMGNTEAFF
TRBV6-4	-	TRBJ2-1	CASSVTGEGNEQFF
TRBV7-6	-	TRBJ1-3	CASSPTRGPGNTIYF
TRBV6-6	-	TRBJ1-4	CASSPDRVINEKLFF
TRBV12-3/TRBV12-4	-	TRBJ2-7	CASSLPSYEQYF
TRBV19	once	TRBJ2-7	CASKQGYEQYF
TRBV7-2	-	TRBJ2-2	CASSLALLRGIGELFF
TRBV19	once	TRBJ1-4	CASSTRGTNEKLFF
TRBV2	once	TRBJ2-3	CASRVSGGAIDTQYF
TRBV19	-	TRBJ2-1	CASSHGGSSYNEQFF
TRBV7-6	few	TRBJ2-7	CASSYAGGYEQYF
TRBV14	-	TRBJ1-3	CASRPTGTSGNTIYF
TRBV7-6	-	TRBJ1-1	CASSLRWTGDTEAFF
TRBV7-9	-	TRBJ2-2	CASSPTGTGTVGELFF
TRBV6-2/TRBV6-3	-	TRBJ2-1	CASSYYGGLVSWNEQFF
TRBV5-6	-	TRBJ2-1	CASSLGGNKQFF
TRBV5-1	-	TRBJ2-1	CASSLNPGSSSYNEQFF
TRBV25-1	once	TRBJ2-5	CATRDRQETQYF
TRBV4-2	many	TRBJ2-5	CASSQEARRRSETQYF
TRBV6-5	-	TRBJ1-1	CASTKQGRLTEAFF
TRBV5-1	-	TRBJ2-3	CASSLAGGQGTDTQYF
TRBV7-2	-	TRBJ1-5	CASSFLPEGNQPQHF
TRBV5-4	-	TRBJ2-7	CASSSTRGLEEQYF
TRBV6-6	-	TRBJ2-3	CASSYTAPTSTDTQYF
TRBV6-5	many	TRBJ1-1	CASSYSGLNTEAFF
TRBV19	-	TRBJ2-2	CASSILRGRNTGELFF
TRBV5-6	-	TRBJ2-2	CASSSRTRNTGELFF
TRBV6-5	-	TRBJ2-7	CASSLTGQTYEQYF
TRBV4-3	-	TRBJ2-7	CASSQNPGQGYEQYF
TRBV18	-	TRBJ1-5	CASSPQGGNQPQHF
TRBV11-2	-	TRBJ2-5	CASSSNRGSKETQYF
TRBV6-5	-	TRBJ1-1	CASGQGQAGTEAFF
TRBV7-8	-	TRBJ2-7	CASSLLPRTGVTQYYEQYF
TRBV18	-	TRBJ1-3	CASSPGQSSGNTIYF
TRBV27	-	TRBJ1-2	CASSLDRFYGYTF
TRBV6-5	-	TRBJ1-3	CASSYAGHTSGNTIYF
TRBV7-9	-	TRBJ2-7	CASSPRTSGGGPYEQYF
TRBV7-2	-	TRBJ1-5	CASSLRASQPQHF
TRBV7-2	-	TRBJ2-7	CASSLYGSPHEQYF